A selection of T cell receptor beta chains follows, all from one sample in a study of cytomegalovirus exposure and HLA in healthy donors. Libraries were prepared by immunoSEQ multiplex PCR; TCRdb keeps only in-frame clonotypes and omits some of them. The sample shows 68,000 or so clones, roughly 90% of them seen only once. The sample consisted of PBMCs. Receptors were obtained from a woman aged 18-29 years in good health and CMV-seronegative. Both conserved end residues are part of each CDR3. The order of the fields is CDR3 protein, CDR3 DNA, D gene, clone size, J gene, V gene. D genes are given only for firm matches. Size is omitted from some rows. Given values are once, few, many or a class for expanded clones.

CDR3: CASSRLAGGLRQPQHF
DNA: TGTGCCAGCAGCCGTCTTGCGGGAGGCCTTAGGCAGCCCCAGCATTTT
D: .
size: .
J: TRBJ1-5
V: TRBV28

CDR3: CASISGGADTQYF
DNA: TGTGCCAGCATTTCCGGGGGAGCAGATACGCAGTATTTT
D: .
size: .
J: TRBJ2-3
V: TRBV28

CDR3: CASSLGGDGTDTQYF
DNA: TGTGCCAGCAGCCTAGGGGGGGACGGCACAGATACGCAGTATTTT
D: .
size: once
J: TRBJ2-3
V: TRBV5-4

CDR3: CASSQDSSNYGYTF
DNA: TGCGCCAGCAGCCAGGACAGCTCTAACTATGGCTACACCTTC
D: .
size: .
J: TRBJ1-2
V: TRBV5-1

CDR3: CASSLVLGPSNQPQHF
DNA: TGTGCCAGCAGCTTAGTACTTGGGCCCAGCAATCAGCCCCAGCATTTT
D: .
size: once
J: TRBJ1-5
V: TRBV7-8

CDR3: CSVSGTGGRNTEAFF
DNA: TGCAGCGTCTCCGGGACAGGGGGCCGGAACACTGAAGCTTTCTTT
D: TRBD1
size: .
J: TRBJ1-1
V: TRBV29-1

CDR3: CASSIAAGDQPQHF
DNA: TGTGCCAGTAGTATAGCGGCAGGGGATCAGCCCCAGCATTTT
D: .
size: .
J: TRBJ1-5
V: TRBV19

CDR3: CASMGNTIYF
DNA: TGTGCCAGCATGGGCAACACCATATATTTT
D: .
size: few
J: TRBJ1-3
V: TRBV6-6

CDR3: CASSIRGREEQYF
DNA: TGTGCCAGCAGTATTCGAGGCAGGGAAGAGCAGTACTTC
D: .
size: .
J: TRBJ2-7
V: TRBV27

CDR3: CASSLRGRQGGHGYTF
DNA: TGTGCCAGCAGCTTGAGGGGAAGACAGGGGGGCCATGGCTACACCTTC
D: TRBD1
size: .
J: TRBJ1-2
V: TRBV5-6

CDR3: CASSPKEQGVSTEAFF
DNA: TGTGCCAGCAGCCCGAAGGAACAGGGGGTGTCCACTGAAGCTTTCTTT
D: TRBD1
size: .
J: TRBJ1-1
V: TRBV7-8

CDR3: CAIGGDTLGTGELFF
DNA: TGTGCCATCGGAGGTGATACGCTAGGCACCGGGGAGCTGTTTTTT
D: .
size: .
J: TRBJ2-2
V: TRBV10-3

CDR3: CASSEKSRGTANQPQHF
DNA: TGTGCCAGCAGTGAAAAGAGTAGGGGCACCGCCAATCAGCCCCAGCATTTT
D: .
size: .
J: TRBJ1-5
V: TRBV6-1

CDR3: CALGRGQGARLAKNIQYF
DNA: TGTGCCCTCGGACGGGGACAGGGGGCCCGTTTGGCCAAAAACATTCAGTACTTC
D: TRBD1
size: few
J: TRBJ2-4
V: TRBV2

CDR3: CSVPGDEQFF
DNA: TGCAGCGTCCCGGGTGATGAGCAGTTCTTC
D: .
size: .
J: TRBJ2-1
V: TRBV29-1

CDR3: CASGSMTEGYTDTQYF
DNA: TGCGCCAGCGGATCCATGACGGAGGGATACACAGATACGCAGTATTTT
D: .
size: .
J: TRBJ2-3
V: TRBV5-1

CDR3: CASRALGLETQYF
DNA: TGTGCCAGCAGGGCGTTAGGACTGGAGACCCAGTACTTC
D: .
size: .
J: TRBJ2-5
V: TRBV27

CDR3: CASSQDFQGSSGANVLTF
DNA: TGTGCCAGCAGCCAAGATTTCCAGGGGAGCTCTGGGGCCAACGTCCTGACTTTC
D: .
size: .
J: TRBJ2-6
V: TRBV4-2